Below are 4 T cell receptor beta chains sequenced from a single sample in a study of cytomegalovirus exposure and HLA in healthy donors. TCRdb keeps only in-frame clones here, not all; method: immunoSEQ multiplex PCR. Here the sample spans about 90,000 clones, approximately 84% being singletons. Input material: PBMCs. Receptors were obtained from a woman in her late teens or twenties in good health and CMV-seropositive.

The CDR3 sequence: CASSDELSAEAFF. CDR3 DNA sequence: TGTGCCAGCAGTGATGAACTCTCCGCTGAAGCTTTCTTT. The chain recombines TRBV2 with TRBJ1-1, with D unresolved. Trimming removed 3 bases at V and 6 bases at J, with 11 bases between. Germline V gene sequence: CDR1 SNHLY, CDR2 FYNNEI. The CDR3 loop spans 13 amino acids.

V usage is TRBV25-1 and J usage is TRBJ2-7, with TRBD2 matching 7 bases. Germline CDR1 and CDR2: MGHDK and SYGVNS. Trimming cost V 3 bases and J 4 bases; bases outside gene matches: 9. The length of the CDR3 is 15 residues. This chain's CDR3 is CASSDPRTSDYEQYF. The DNA for the CDR3 is TGTGCCAGCAGTGACCCTCGGACTAGTGATTACGAGCAGTACTTC.

The chain has TRBV7-9 and TRBJ1-6, with D uncertain. CDR1 and CDR2 from the germline V gene are SEHNR and FQNEAQ (reference sequence). The V and J ends lost 3 bases and 6 bases respectively, with 15 bases between them. The CDR3 covers 16 residues. In DNA form, the CDR3 reads TGTGCCAGCAGCTTTAATGTCGCGGAAACTAATTCACCCCTCCACTTT. The encoded protein is CASSFNVAETNSPLHF.

This chain connects TRBV30 to TRBJ1-3; no reliable D call. The CDR3 sequence is 13 residues long. V shed 4 bases and J shed 4 bases, with 11 bases lying between them. The V gene's germline CDR1 is GTSNPN and CDR2 SVGIG (reference sequence). CDR3 amino acids: CAWIVFPGNTIYF. CDR3 coding DNA: TGTGCCTGGATAGTATTTCCGGGAAACACCATATATTTT.